This is a list of T cell receptor beta chains from one sample in a study of beta chain features in type 1 diabetes. TCRdb's table, derived via immunoSEQ multiplex PCR, lists solely in-frame clones and lacks some. The sample includes about 130,000 clones, approximately 9.2% seen only once; the top ten take around 0.7%. The sequenced sample consisted of central memory CD4+ T cells from blood. Every receptor here comes from a man aged 18 to 30 in good health. Both conserved end residues are part of each CDR3. Each record gives: clone size, D gene, V gene, J gene, CDR3 DNA, CDR3 protein. D genes are given only for firm matches. Only some rows state a clone size, as once, few, many or a class for expanded clones.

abundance: few
d_gene: TRBD1
v_gene: TRBV2
j_gene: TRBJ2-1
CDR3nt: TGTGCCAGCAGTGGCAGGGGGCTTTACAATGAGCAGTTCTTC
CDR3aa: CASSGRGLYNEQFF

abundance: few
d_gene: TRBD2
v_gene: TRBV14
j_gene: TRBJ2-1
CDR3nt: TGTGCCAGCAGTCGTCTACTAGCGGGGAACAATGAGCAGTTCTTC
CDR3aa: CASSRLLAGNNEQFF

abundance: many
d_gene: TRBD1
v_gene: TRBV19
j_gene: TRBJ1-5
CDR3nt: TGTGCCAGTGCCTGGGACAGGAACAATCAGCCCCAGCATTTT
CDR3aa: CASAWDRNNQPQHF

abundance: few
d_gene: TRBD1
v_gene: TRBV7-6
j_gene: TRBJ2-3
CDR3nt: TGTGCCAGCAGCTTACGGACAGGGGTCGGCACAGATACGCAGTATTTT
CDR3aa: CASSLRTGVGTDTQYF

abundance: NA
d_gene: NA
v_gene: TRBV18
j_gene: TRBJ1-5
CDR3nt: TGTGCCAGCTCACCACCCTCCGGGTTACGTCAGCCCCAGCATTTT
CDR3aa: CASSPPSGLRQPQHF

abundance: NA
d_gene: TRBD2
v_gene: TRBV6-4
j_gene: TRBJ2-1
CDR3nt: TGTGCCAGCAGTAAAGACTGGCCTAGCGGGGGTGGTGAGCAGTTCTTC
CDR3aa: CASSKDWPSGGGEQFF

abundance: few
d_gene: TRBD2
v_gene: TRBV28
j_gene: TRBJ2-3
CDR3nt: TGTGCCAGTCTAATGGCGGGGGGCACAGATACGCAGTATTTT
CDR3aa: CASLMAGGTDTQYF

abundance: few
d_gene: NA
v_gene: TRBV25-1
j_gene: TRBJ1-2
CDR3nt: TGTGCCAGCAGTGAATTGTCGGAGGGCAACTATGGCTACACCTTC
CDR3aa: CASSELSEGNYGYTF

abundance: NA
d_gene: TRBD2
v_gene: TRBV7-9
j_gene: TRBJ2-5
CDR3nt: TGTGCCAGCAGCTTTTTTAGCGGGGGCGCCCCGGAGACCCAGTACTTC
CDR3aa: CASSFFSGGAPETQYF

abundance: NA
d_gene: NA
v_gene: TRBV7-9
j_gene: TRBJ1-1
CDR3nt: TGTGCCAGCCTCGGGGGGGTGAACATGAACACTGAAGCTTTCTTT
CDR3aa: CASLGGVNMNTEAFF

abundance: NA
d_gene: NA
v_gene: TRBV7-2
j_gene: TRBJ1-5
CDR3nt: TGTGCCAGCAGCCCAGGGGTGTCTCAGCCCCAGCATTTT
CDR3aa: CASSPGVSQPQHF

abundance: NA
d_gene: NA
v_gene: TRBV2
j_gene: TRBJ1-3
CDR3nt: TGTGCCAGCAGTGAATTCGGGAGCTCTGGAAACACCATATATTTT
CDR3aa: CASSEFGSSGNTIYF

abundance: NA
d_gene: NA
v_gene: TRBV2
j_gene: TRBJ2-5
CDR3nt: TGTGCCAGCAGCGCGCTCCCAGGACGGGGGACCCAGTACTTC
CDR3aa: CASSALPGRGTQYF

abundance: few
d_gene: NA
v_gene: TRBV7-9
j_gene: TRBJ2-7
CDR3nt: TGTGCCAGCAGCTTAGCGCTAATTAAGACGGGATACTACGAGCAGTACTTC
CDR3aa: CASSLALIKTGYYEQYF

abundance: few
d_gene: NA
v_gene: TRBV5-4
j_gene: TRBJ2-3
CDR3nt: TGTGCCAGCAGCTTGGCCGACCTAGCAGCAGATACGCAGTATTTT
CDR3aa: CASSLADLAADTQYF

abundance: NA
d_gene: TRBD2
v_gene: TRBV6-6
j_gene: TRBJ2-1
CDR3nt: TGTGCCGTCATAGCGGGGGGGCGTAACAATGAGCAGTTCTTC
CDR3aa: CAVIAGGRNNEQFF

abundance: NA
d_gene: NA
v_gene: TRBV7-2
j_gene: TRBJ2-5
CDR3nt: TGTGCCAGCAGCTTAGCGGCGGGGAGCGAGACCCAGTACTTC
CDR3aa: CASSLAAGSETQYF

abundance: few
d_gene: TRBD1
v_gene: TRBV29-1
j_gene: TRBJ2-7
CDR3nt: TGCAGCGTTGAAGGCCCGGGGACAGGGCTCGGCGAGCAGTACTTC
CDR3aa: CSVEGPGTGLGEQYF

abundance: few
d_gene: TRBD1
v_gene: TRBV6-5
j_gene: TRBJ1-5
CDR3nt: TGTGCCAGCAGTGGGACAGGGTTTCAGCCCCAGCATTTT
CDR3aa: CASSGTGFQPQHF

abundance: NA
d_gene: TRBD1
v_gene: TRBV18
j_gene: TRBJ1-3
CDR3nt: TGTGCCAGCTCACCACCGGGACAGACAGTAAACACCATATATTTT
CDR3aa: CASSPPGQTVNTIYF

abundance: few
d_gene: NA
v_gene: TRBV11-1
j_gene: TRBJ2-1
CDR3nt: TGTGCCAGCAGCCCTCGACAGCCTGGGATTCCTGATCAGCAGTTCTTC
CDR3aa: CASSPRQPGIPDQQFF

abundance: few
d_gene: NA
v_gene: TRBV6-1
j_gene: TRBJ2-1
CDR3nt: TGTGCCAGCAGTGAAAGGCAGGGATTATACTACAATGAGCAGTTCTTC
CDR3aa: CASSERQGLYYNEQFF

abundance: few
d_gene: NA
v_gene: TRBV6-5
j_gene: TRBJ1-5
CDR3nt: TGTGCCAGCAGTTACTCGGGGCAGGGTGATCAGCCCCAGCATTTT
CDR3aa: CASSYSGQGDQPQHF

abundance: few
d_gene: NA
v_gene: TRBV29-1
j_gene: TRBJ1-3
CDR3nt: TGCAGCGTTGAAGACAGGGTATGGGGAAACACCATATATTTT
CDR3aa: CSVEDRVWGNTIYF

abundance: NA
d_gene: NA
v_gene: TRBV7-9
j_gene: TRBJ2-2
CDR3nt: TGTGCCAGCAGCCCGTCAGAGACAAGGAACACCGGGGAGCTGTTTTTT
CDR3aa: CASSPSETRNTGELFF

abundance: few
d_gene: NA
v_gene: TRBV11-2
j_gene: TRBJ1-1
CDR3nt: TGTGCCAGCAGCGTGGTTAGGAGGACTGAAGCTTTCTTT
CDR3aa: CASSVVRRTEAFF

abundance: few
d_gene: TRBD1
v_gene: TRBV4-1
j_gene: TRBJ1-2
CDR3nt: TGCGCCAGCAGCCGGGCAGGGGGCGATAACTATGGCTACACCTTC
CDR3aa: CASSRAGGDNYGYTF

abundance: many
d_gene: TRBD1
v_gene: TRBV28
j_gene: TRBJ1-2
CDR3nt: TGTGCCAGCAGTGCCCGTAGACAGGGGGAAGGAGATGGCTACACCTTC
CDR3aa: CASSARRQGEGDGYTF

abundance: NA
d_gene: NA
v_gene: TRBV13
j_gene: TRBJ1-6
CDR3nt: TGTGCCAGCAGCTTAGGCAGGGTTGGTTCACCCCTCCACTTT
CDR3aa: CASSLGRVGSPLHF

abundance: few
d_gene: NA
v_gene: TRBV29-1
j_gene: TRBJ2-2
CDR3nt: TGCAGCGCCAGACAGGAGCGGAACACCGGGGAGCTGTTTTTT
CDR3aa: CSARQERNTGELFF

abundance: few
d_gene: TRBD1
v_gene: TRBV5-1
j_gene: TRBJ2-2
CDR3nt: TGCGCCAGCAGCTTGTACAGGGGTGGCACCGGGGAGCTGTTTTTT
CDR3aa: CASSLYRGGTGELFF